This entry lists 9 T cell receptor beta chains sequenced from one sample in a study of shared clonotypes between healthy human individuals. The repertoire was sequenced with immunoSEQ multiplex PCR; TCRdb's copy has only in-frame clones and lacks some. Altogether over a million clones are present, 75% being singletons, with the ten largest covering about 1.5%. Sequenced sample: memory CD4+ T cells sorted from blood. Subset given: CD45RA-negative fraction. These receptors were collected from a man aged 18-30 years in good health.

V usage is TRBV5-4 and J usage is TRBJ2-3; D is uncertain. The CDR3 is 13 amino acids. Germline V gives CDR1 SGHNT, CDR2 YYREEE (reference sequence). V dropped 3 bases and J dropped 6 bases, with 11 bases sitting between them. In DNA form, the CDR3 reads TGTGCCAGCAGCTCTCCCCCGGTGGATACGCAGTATTTT. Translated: CASSSPPVDTQYF.

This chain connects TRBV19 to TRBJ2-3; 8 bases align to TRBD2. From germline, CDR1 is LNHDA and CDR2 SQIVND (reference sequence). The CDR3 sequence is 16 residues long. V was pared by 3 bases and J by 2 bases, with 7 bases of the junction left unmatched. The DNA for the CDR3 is TGTGCCAGTAGTATCCCTTTAGCGGGACCCACAGATACGCAGTATTTT. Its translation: CASSIPLAGPTDTQYF. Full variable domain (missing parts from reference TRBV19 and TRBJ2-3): DGGITQSPKYLFRKEGQNVTLSCEQNLNHDAMYWYRQDPGQGLRLIYYSQIVNDFQKGDIAEGYSVSREKKESFPLTVTSAQKNPTAFYLCASSIPLAGPTDTQYFGPGTRLTVL.

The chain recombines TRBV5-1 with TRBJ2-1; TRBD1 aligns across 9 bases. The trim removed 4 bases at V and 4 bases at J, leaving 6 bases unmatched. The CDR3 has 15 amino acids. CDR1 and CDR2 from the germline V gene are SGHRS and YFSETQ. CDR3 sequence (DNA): TGCGCCAGCAGCCCTGGACAGGGGCCTTACAATGAGCAGTTCTTC. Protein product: CASSPGQGPYNEQFF. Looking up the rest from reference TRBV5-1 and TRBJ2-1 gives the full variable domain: KAGVTQTPRYLIKTRGQQVTLSCSPISGHRSVSWYQQTPGQGLQFLFEYFSETQRNKGNFPGRFSGRQFSNSRSEMNVSTLELGDSALYLCASSPGQGPYNEQFFGPGTRLTVL.

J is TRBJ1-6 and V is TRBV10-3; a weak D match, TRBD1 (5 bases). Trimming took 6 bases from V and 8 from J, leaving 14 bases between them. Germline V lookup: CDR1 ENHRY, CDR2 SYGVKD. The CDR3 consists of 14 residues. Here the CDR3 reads CAIRDRQGDSPLHF. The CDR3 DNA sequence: TGTGCCATCAGGGATCGGCAGGGAGATTCACCCCTCCACTTT.

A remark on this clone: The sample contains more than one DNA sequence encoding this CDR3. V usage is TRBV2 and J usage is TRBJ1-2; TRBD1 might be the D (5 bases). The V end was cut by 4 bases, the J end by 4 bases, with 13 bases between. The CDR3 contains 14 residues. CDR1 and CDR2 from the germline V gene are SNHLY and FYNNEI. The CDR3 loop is CASSVDSSSYGYTF. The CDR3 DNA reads TGTGCCAGCAGTGTAGACAGCAGCTCCTATGGCTACACCTTC.

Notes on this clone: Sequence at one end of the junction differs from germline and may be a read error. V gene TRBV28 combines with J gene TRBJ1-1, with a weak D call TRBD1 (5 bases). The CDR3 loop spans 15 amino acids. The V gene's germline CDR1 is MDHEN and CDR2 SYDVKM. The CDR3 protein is CASRLAGVKSDRAFF. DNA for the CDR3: TGTGCCAGCCGTTTAGCGGGGGTGAAGTCGGATAGGGCTTTCTTT.

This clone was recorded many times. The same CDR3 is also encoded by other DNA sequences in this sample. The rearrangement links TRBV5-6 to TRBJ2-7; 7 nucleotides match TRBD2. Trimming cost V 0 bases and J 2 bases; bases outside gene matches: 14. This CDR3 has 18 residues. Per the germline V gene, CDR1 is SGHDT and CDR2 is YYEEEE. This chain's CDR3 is CASSLVGWLASGTYEQYF. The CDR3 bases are TGTGCCAGCAGCTTGGTTGGGTGGTTAGCTAGCGGAACCTACGAGCAGTACTTC.

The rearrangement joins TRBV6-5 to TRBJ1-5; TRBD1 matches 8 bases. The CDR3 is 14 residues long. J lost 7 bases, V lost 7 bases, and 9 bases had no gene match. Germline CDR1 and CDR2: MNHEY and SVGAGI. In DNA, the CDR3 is TGTGCCAGCACCTCAGGACAGGGAGACCAGCCCCAGCATTTT. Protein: CASTSGQGDQPQHF.

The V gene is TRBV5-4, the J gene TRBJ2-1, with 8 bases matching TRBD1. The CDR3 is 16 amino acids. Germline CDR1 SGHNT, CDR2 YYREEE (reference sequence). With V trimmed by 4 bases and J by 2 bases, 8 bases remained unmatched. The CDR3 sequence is CASSAQTGAPYNEQFF. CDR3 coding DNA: TGTGCCAGCAGCGCACAGACAGGGGCCCCCTACAATGAGCAGTTCTTC.